The next 2 T cell receptor beta chains were all read from a single sample in a study of T cells expressing NK-cell markers. TCRdb reprocessed the 5' RACE reads and stores each CDR3 protein as one record, lacking DNA. The sample data list about 450,000 distinct CDR3 sequences. Sequenced input: blood T cells: a sorted CD56 or NKG2C T cell subset, CD4+ or CD8+ T cells, or bulk PBMC T cells (not recorded which). The receptors here all came from a woman aged 18 to 75 in good health.

This chain connects TRBV12-3 or TRBV12-4 to TRBJ2-1. The CDR3 consists of 15 residues. The CDR3 reads CASSFSGRANNEQFF.

This chain uses TRBV7-2 with TRBJ2-1; checking the TCRdb D call of TRBD2 is not possible without DNA. This CDR3 spans 15 amino acids. Germline V CDR1 and CDR2: SGHTA, FQGNSA. The CDR3 loop reads CASRSGLTVYNEQFF.